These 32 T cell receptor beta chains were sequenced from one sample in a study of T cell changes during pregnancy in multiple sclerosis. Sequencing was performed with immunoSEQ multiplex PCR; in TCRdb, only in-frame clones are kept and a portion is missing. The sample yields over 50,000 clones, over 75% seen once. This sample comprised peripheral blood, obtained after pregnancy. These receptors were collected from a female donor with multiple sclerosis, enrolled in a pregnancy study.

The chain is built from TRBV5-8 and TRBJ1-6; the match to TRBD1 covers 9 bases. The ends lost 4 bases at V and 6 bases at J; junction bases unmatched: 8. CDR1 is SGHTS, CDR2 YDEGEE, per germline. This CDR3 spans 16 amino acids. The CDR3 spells CASSPLTGGINSPLHF. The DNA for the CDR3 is TGTGCCAGCAGCCCCCTGACAGGGGGGATTAATTCACCCCTCCACTTT.

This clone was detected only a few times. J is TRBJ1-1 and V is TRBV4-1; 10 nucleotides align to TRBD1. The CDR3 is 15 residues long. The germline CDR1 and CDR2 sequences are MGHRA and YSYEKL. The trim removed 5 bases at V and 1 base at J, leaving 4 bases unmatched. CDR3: CASSNRQGANTEAFF. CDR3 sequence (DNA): TGCGCCAGCAGCAACCGACAGGGGGCGAACACTGAAGCTTTCTTT.

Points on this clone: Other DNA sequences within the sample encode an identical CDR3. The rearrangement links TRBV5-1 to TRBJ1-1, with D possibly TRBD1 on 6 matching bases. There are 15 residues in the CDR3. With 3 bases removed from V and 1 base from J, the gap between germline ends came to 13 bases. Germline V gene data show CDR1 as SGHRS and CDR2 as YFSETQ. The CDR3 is CASSWGGGENTEAFF. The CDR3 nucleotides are TGCGCCAGCAGCTGGGGAGGGGGGGAGAACACTGAAGCTTTCTTT.

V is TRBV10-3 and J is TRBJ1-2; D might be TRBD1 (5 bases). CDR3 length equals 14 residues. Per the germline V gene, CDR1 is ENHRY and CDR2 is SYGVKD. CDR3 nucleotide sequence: TGTGCGGGAGCGGGGGGATACCGCCCGTATGGCTACACCTTC. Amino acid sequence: CAGAGGYRPYGYTF.

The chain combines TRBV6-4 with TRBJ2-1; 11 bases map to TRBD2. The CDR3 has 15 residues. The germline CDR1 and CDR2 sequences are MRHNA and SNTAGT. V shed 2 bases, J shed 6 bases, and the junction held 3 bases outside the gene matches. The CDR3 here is CASSDDSGGGNEQFF. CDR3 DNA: TGTGCCAGCAGTGACGATAGCGGGGGGGGCAATGAGCAGTTCTTC.

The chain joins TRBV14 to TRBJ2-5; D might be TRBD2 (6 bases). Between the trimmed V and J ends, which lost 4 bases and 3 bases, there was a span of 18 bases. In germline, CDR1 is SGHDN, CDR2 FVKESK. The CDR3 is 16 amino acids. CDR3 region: CASSPRTWGGEETQYF. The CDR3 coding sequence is TGTGCCAGCAGCCCGCGGACCTGGGGCGGGGAAGAGACCCAGTACTTC.

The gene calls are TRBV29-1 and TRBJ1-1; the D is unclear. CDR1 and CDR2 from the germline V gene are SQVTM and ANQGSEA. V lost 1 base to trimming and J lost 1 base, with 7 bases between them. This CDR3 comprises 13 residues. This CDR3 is CSVEAPGNTEAFF. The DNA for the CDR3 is TGCAGCGTTGAAGCCCCGGGGAACACTGAAGCTTTCTTT. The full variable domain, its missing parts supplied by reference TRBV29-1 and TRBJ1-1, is SAVISQKPSRDICQRGTSLTIQCQVDSQVTMMFWYRQQPGQSLTLIATANQGSEATYESGFVIDKFPISRPNLTFSTLTVSNMSPEDSSIYLCSVEAPGNTEAFFGQGTRLTVV.

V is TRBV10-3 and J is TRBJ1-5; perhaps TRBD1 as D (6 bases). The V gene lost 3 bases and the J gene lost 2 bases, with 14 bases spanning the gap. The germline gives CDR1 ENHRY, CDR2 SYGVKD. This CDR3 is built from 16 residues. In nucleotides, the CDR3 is TGTGCCATCAGTGATCGACAGGCTCCCGGCAATCAGCCCCAGCATTTT. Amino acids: CAISDRQAPGNQPQHF.

The CDR3 is CAISATSGASYEQYF. For the CDR3, the DNA is TGTGCCATCAGTGCTACTAGCGGGGCCTCCTACGAGCAGTACTTC. This sequence joins TRBV10-3 and TRBJ2-7; 10 nucleotides agree with TRBD2. Germline V gene data show CDR1 as ENHRY and CDR2 as SYGVKD. Trimming removed 4 bases from V and 0 bases from J; junction bases left unmatched: 3. The CDR3 runs to 15 residues.

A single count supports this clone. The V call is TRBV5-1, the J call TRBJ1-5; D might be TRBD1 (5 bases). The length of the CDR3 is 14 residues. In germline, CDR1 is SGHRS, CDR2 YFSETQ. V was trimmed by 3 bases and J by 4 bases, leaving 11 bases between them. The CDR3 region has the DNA TGCGCCAGCAGCTCTGGGGCAGAGAATCAGCCCCAGCATTTT. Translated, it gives CASSSGAENQPQHF.

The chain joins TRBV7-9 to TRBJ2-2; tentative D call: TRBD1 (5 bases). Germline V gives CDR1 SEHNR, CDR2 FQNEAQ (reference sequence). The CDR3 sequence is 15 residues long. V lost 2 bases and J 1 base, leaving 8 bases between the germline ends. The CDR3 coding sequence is TGTGCCAGCAGCTTACCCGACAGGAACACCGGGGAGCTGTTTTTT. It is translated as CASSLPDRNTGELFF.

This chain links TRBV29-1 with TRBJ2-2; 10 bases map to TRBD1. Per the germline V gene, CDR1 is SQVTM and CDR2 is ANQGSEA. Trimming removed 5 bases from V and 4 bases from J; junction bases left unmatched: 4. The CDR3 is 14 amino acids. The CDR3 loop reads CSVRTGGITGELFF. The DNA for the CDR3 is TGCAGCGTTAGGACAGGGGGGATCACCGGGGAGCTGTTTTTT.

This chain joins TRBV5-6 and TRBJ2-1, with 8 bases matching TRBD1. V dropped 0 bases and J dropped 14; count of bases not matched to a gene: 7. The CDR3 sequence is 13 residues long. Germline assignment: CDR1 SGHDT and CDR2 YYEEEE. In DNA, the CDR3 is TGTGCCAGCAGCTTGGCCGACAGGGGTAGGGAGTTCTTC. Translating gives CASSLADRGREFF.

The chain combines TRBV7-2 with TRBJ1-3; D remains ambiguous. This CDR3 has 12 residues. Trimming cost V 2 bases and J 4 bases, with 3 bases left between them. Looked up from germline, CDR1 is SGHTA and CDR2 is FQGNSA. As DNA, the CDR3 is TGTGCCAGCAGCTTATTAGGAAACACCATATATTTT. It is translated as CASSLLGNTIYF.

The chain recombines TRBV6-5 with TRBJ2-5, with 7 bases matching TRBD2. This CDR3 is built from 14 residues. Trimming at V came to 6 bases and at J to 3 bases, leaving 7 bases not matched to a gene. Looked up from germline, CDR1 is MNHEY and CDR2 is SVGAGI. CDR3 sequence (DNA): TGTGCCAGCAGCGGTTGGAGCGGGGAAGAGACCCAGTACTTC. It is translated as CASSGWSGEETQYF.

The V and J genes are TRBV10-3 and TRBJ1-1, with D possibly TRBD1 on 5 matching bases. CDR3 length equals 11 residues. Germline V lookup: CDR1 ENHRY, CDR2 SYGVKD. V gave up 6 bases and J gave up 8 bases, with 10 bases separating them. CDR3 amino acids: CAISGTGEAFF. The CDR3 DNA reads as TGTGCCATCAGCGGTACAGGAGAAGCTTTCTTT.

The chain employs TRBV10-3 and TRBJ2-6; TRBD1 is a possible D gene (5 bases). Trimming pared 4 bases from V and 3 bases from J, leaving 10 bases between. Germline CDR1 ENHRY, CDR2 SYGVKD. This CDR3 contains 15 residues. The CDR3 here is CAISAQGFGANVLTF. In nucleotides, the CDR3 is TGTGCCATCAGTGCTCAGGGTTTTGGGGCCAACGTCCTGACTTTC.

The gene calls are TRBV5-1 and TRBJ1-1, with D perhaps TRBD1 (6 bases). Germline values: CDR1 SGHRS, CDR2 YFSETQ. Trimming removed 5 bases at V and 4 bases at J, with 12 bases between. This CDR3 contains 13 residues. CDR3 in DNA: TGCGCCAGCAGTTCACAGGGTGGCACTGAAGCTTTCTTT. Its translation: CASSSQGGTEAFF. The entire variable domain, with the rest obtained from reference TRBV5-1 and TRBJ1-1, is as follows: KAGVTQTPRYLIKTRGQQVTLSCSPISGHRSVSWYQQTPGQGLQFLFEYFSETQRNKGNFPGRFSGRQFSNSRSEMNVSTLELGDSALYLCASSSQGGTEAFFGQGTRLTVV.

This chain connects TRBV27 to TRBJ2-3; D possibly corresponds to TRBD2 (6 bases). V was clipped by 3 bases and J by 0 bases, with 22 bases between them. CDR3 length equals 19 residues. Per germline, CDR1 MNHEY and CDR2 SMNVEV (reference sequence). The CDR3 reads CASSFLPRRLGTSTDTQYF. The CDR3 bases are TGTGCCAGCAGTTTCCTTCCCCGCCGACTAGGAACTAGCACAGATACGCAGTATTTT.

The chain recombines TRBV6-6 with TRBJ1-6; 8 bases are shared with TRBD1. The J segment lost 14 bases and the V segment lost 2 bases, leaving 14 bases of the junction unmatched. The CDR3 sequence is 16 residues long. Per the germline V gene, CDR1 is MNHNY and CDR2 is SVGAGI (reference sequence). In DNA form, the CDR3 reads TGTGCCAGCAGTTACGTTCCAGGGGGCCAGCACAAGGCCCTCCACTTT. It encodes CASSYVPGGQHKALHF.

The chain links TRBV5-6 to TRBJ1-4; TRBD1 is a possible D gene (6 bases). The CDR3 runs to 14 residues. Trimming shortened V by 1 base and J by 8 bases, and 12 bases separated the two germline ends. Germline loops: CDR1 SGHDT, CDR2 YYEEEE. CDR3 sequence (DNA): TGTGCCAGCAGCTTGTGGGGGCTCGGAGAAAAACTGTTTTTT. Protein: CASSLWGLGEKLFF.

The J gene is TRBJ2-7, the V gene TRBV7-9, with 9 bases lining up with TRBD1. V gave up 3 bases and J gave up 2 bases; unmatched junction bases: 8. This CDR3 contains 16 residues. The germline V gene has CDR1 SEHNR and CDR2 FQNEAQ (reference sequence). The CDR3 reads CASSFTPGQGPYEQYF. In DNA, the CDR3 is TGTGCCAGCAGCTTCACTCCGGGACAGGGCCCCTACGAGCAGTACTTC.

The CDR3 spells CASSPWTSGGGNTQYF. DNA of the CDR3: TGCGCCAGCAGCCCCTGGACTAGCGGGGGCGGGAATACGCAGTATTTT. The chain links TRBV5-1 to TRBJ2-3, with TRBD2 identical over 13 bases. The CDR3 runs to 16 residues. Unmatched junction bases numbered 9, after V lost 4 bases and J lost 7 bases. From germline, CDR1 is SGHRS and CDR2 YFSETQ. Looking up the rest from reference TRBV5-1 and TRBJ2-3 gives the full variable domain: KAGVTQTPRYLIKTRGQQVTLSCSPISGHRSVSWYQQTPGQGLQFLFEYFSETQRNKGNFPGRFSGRQFSNSRSEMNVSTLELGDSALYLCASSPWTSGGGNTQYFGPGTRLTVL.

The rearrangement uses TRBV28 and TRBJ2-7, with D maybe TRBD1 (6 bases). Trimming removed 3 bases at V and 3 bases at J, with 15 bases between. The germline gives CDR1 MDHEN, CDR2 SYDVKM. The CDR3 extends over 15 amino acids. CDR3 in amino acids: CASSFSSGVDYEQYF. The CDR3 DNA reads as TGTGCCAGCAGTTTCTCTTCAGGGGTCGACTACGAGCAGTACTTC. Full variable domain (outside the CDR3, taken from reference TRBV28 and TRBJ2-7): DVKVTQSSRYLVKRTGEKVFLECVQDMDHENMFWYRQDPGLGLRLIYFSYDVKMKEKGDIPEGYSVSREKKERFSLILESASTNQTSMYLCASSFSSGVDYEQYFGPGTRLTVT.

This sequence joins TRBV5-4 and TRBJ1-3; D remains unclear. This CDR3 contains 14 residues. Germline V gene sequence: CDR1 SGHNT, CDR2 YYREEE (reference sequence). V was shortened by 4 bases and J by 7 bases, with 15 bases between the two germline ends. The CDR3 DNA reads TGTGCCAGCAGCAGCATAGGGAGTACGAACACCATATATTTT. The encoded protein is CASSSIGSTNTIYF.

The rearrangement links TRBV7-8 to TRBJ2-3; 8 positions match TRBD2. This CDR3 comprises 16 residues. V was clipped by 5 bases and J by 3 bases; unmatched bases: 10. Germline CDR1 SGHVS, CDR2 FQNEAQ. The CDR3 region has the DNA TGTGCCAGCAGCAGAGGAGCGGGGGCCCCTACAGATACGCAGTATTTT. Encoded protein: CASSRGAGAPTDTQYF. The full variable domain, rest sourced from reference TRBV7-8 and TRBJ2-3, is GAGVSQSPRYKVAKRGQDVALRCDPISGHVSLFWYQQALGQGPEFLTYFQNEAQLDKSGLPSDRFFAERPEGSVSTLKIQRTQQEDSAVYLCASSRGAGAPTDTQYFGPGTRLTVL.

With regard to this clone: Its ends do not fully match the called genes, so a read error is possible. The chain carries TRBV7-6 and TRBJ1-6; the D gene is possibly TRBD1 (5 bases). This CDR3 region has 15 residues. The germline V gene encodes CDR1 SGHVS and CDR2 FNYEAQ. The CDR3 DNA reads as TGTGCCAGCAGTCAGGGATTGGGGGGTAATTCACCCCTCTACTTT. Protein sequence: CASSQGLGGNSPLYF.

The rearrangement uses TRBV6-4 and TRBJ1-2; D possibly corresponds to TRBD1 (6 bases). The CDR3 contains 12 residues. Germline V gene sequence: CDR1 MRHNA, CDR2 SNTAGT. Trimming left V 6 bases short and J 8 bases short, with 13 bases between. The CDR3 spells CASSTGIWGYTF. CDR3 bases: TGTGCCAGCAGCACAGGGATATGGGGCTACACCTTC.

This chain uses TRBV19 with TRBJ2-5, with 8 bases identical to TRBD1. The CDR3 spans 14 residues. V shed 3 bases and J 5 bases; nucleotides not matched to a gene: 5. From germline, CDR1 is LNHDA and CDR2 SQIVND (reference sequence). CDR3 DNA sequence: TGTGCCAGTAGTATTACAGGGGGTGACGAGACCCAGTACTTC. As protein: CASSITGGDETQYF. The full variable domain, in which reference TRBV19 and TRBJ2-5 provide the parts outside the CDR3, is DGGITQSPKYLFRKEGQNVTLSCEQNLNHDAMYWYRQDPGQGLRLIYYSQIVNDFQKGDIAEGYSVSREKKESFPLTVTSAQKNPTAFYLCASSITGGDETQYFGPGTRLLVL.

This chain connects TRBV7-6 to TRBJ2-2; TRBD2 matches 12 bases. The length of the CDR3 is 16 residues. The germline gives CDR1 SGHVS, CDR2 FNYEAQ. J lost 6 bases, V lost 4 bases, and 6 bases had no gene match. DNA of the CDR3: TGTGCCAGCAGCTGGTCTAGCGGGGGGGCTTCCGGGGAGCTGTTTTTT. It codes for CASSWSSGGASGELFF.

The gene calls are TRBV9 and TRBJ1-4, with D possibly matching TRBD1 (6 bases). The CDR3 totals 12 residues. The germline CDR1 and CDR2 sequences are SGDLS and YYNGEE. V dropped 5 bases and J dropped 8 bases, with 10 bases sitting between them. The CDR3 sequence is CASSRTAEKLFF. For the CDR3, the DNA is TGTGCCAGCAGTCGGACAGCAGAAAAACTGTTTTTT.

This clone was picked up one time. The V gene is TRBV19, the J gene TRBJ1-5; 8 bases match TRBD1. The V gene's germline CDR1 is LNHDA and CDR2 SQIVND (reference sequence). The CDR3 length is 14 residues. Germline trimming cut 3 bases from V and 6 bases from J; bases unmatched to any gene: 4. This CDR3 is CASSITRGLQPQHF. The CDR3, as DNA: TGTGCCAGTAGTATTACCAGGGGGCTTCAGCCCCAGCATTTT. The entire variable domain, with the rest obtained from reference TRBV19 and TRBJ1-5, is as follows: DGGITQSPKYLFRKEGQNVTLSCEQNLNHDAMYWYRQDPGQGLRLIYYSQIVNDFQKGDIAEGYSVSREKKESFPLTVTSAQKNPTAFYLCASSITRGLQPQHFGDGTRLSIL.